These 31 T cell receptor beta chains were all obtained from the same sample, sequenced in a study of cytomegalovirus exposure and HLA in healthy donors. PCR used 60 Vbeta primers and 13 Jbeta primers. Only in-frame clones appear in the TCRdb table, and some are missing; sequencing was by immunoSEQ multiplex PCR. The sample holds about 98,000 clones, under 75% seen once. Sample: PBMCs. Receptors were obtained from a man in his forties or fifties in good health and CMV-seronegative.

The V and J genes are TRBV5-1 and TRBJ1-5, with 9 nucleotides matching TRBD1. The V gene end was trimmed by 4 bases and the J gene end by 4 bases; junction bases not matched to a gene: 6. CDR3 length: 15 amino acids. CDR1 is SGHRS and CDR2 is YFSETQ in the germline V gene. The CDR3 is CASSAETGGNQPQHF. The CDR3 bases are TGCGCCAGCAGCGCGGAGACAGGGGGAAATCAGCCCCAGCATTTT.

This rearrangement joins TRBV6-5 to TRBJ2-7, with 13 bases matching TRBD2. V was clipped by 7 bases and J by 5 bases; unmatched bases: 8. There are 15 residues in the CDR3. Per the germline V gene, CDR1 is MNHEY and CDR2 is SVGAGI. This CDR3 is CASTRLAGGRDEQYF. CDR3 nucleotides: TGTGCCAGCACCAGACTAGCGGGGGGCCGAGACGAGCAGTACTTC.

CDR3 in DNA: TGTGCCACCGACCGGACTAGCGGAGTCTACAATGAGCAGTTCTTC. The encoded protein is CATDRTSGVYNEQFF. The chain links TRBV2 to TRBJ2-1; 10 bases are shared with TRBD2. Germline V gene data show CDR1 as SNHLY and CDR2 as FYNNEI. V was pared by 10 bases and J by 3 bases, with 9 bases of the junction left unmatched. The CDR3 spans 15 residues. Supplemented by reference TRBV2 and TRBJ2-1, the full variable domain reads EPEVTQTPSHQVTQMGQEVILRCVPISNHLYFYWYRQILGQKVEFLVSFYNNEISEKSEIFDDQFSVERPDGSNFTLKIRSTKLEDSAMYFCATDRTSGVYNEQFFGPGTRLTVL.

The gene calls are TRBV28 and TRBJ1-2; TRBD1 might be the D (6 bases). V shed 11 bases and J shed 8 bases, with 15 bases lying between them. The CDR3 is 11 residues long. The germline gives CDR1 MDHEN, CDR2 SYDVKM. The CDR3: CAANRARGYTF. The CDR3 bases are TGTGCCGCCAACAGGGCAAGGGGCTACACCTTC.

The CDR3, as DNA: TGTGCCAGCAGTGCAGAGGCGAATCAGCCCCAGCATTTT. It codes for CASSAEANQPQHF. The rearrangement joins TRBV6-4 to TRBJ1-5; D is ambiguous. Germline CDR1 is MRHNA and CDR2 is SNTAGT. This CDR3 has 13 residues. V was cut by 4 bases and J by 4 bases, with 8 bases left in between.

The V call is TRBV5-1, the J call TRBJ2-3, with D possibly TRBD1 on 6 matching bases. This CDR3 is 15 amino acids long. Trimming cost V 5 bases and J 0 bases, with 13 bases left between them. Germline values: CDR1 SGHRS, CDR2 YFSETQ. The CDR3 DNA reads as TGCGCCAGCAGATCAGGACAGATGAGCACAGATACGCAGTATTTT. Its translation: CASRSGQMSTDTQYF.

This clone came up a few times. The chain couples TRBV19 to TRBJ2-4; D might be TRBD2 (5 bases). CDR1 is LNHDA and CDR2 is SQIVND in the germline V gene (reference sequence). The CDR3 spans 16 residues. V lost 0 bases and J 2 bases, leaving 11 bases between the germline ends. The CDR3 DNA reads TGTGCCAGTAGTATAGATTTCGGCGGGTCCAAAAACATTCAGTACTTC. Translation: CASSIDFGGSKNIQYF.

J is TRBJ2-7 and V is TRBV6-1, with a weak D call TRBD1 (6 bases). Germline values: CDR1 MNHNS, CDR2 SASEGT. The V gene lost 8 bases and the J gene lost 2 bases, with 13 bases spanning the gap. The CDR3 totals 13 residues. The DNA of the CDR3 is TGTGCCAGCGTATTTGGGGGCACCTACGAGCAGTACTTC. It specifies CASVFGGTYEQYF.

This clone has just a few counts. This sequence joins TRBV28 and TRBJ2-1; 7 bases map to TRBD1. Germline V gives CDR1 MDHEN, CDR2 SYDVKM. With V trimmed by 8 bases and J by 4 bases, 14 bases remained unmatched. The CDR3 is 16 residues long. The CDR3 loop is CASQGVAALLYNEQFF. The DNA for the CDR3 is TGTGCCAGCCAGGGGGTGGCGGCACTACTTTACAATGAGCAGTTCTTC.

The gene calls are TRBV7-3 and TRBJ1-5; D remains ambiguous. CDR1 is SGHTA and CDR2 is FQGTGA in the germline V gene. The V end was cut by 5 bases, the J end by 5 bases, with 10 bases between. The length of the CDR3 is 13 residues. The CDR3 spells CASSQTSDQPQHF. CDR3 in DNA: TGTGCCAGCAGCCAAACCTCAGATCAGCCCCAGCATTTT.

The rearrangement joins TRBV21-1 to TRBJ1-2; TRBD1, the table's D call, lacks a check against the DNA. TRBV21-1 is assigned pseudogene status. CDR3 length: 11 residues. The CDR3 coding sequence is TGTGCCACCTCCCCCAGGGGGCCTACGTCCTTC. This gives the protein CATSPRGPTSF.

This chain links TRBV28 with TRBJ1-1, with a possible D match to TRBD1 (6 bases). Trimming pared 11 bases from V and 3 bases from J, leaving 16 bases between. The CDR3 length is 13 residues. The germline V gene has CDR1 MDHEN and CDR2 SYDVKM. CDR3 loop: CAGRTGPYTEAFF. DNA of the CDR3: TGTGCCGGACGAACAGGGCCCTACACTGAAGCTTTCTTT.

Notes on this clone: A read error may account for a junction end that differs from germline. V gene TRBV7-9 combines with J gene TRBJ2-1; a possible D gene is TRBD1 (5 bases). CDR1 is SEHNR and CDR2 is FQNEAQ in the germline V gene (reference sequence). There are 15 residues in the CDR3. CDR3 DNA sequence: TGTTCCAGCAGCCCCCGAAGGGGCCACCACAATGAGCAGTTCTTC. It translates to CSSSPRRGHHNEQFF.

The genes are TRBV21-1 and TRBJ1-1. TRBV21-1 is a recognized pseudogene. This CDR3 spans 14 amino acids. The CDR3 sequence: CASSKAGENTEAFF. CDR3 in DNA: TGTGCCAGCAGCAAGGCGGGGGAGAACACTGAAGCTTTCTTT.

This clone was detected a few times. The chain has TRBV5-1 and TRBJ2-5, with D tentatively TRBD1 (6 bases). The DNA end favors TRBJ2-7, so the J call may be wrong. The CDR3 loop spans 14 amino acids. Germline V gene sequence: CDR1 SGHRS, CDR2 YFSETQ. CDR3 region: CASSQQGVGYEQYF. CDR3 DNA sequence: TGCGCCAGCAGCCAACAGGGCGTAGGCTACGAGCAGTACTTC.

J is TRBJ1-5 and V is TRBV7-9; D remains ambiguous. Germline CDR1 is SEHNR and CDR2 is FQNEAQ (reference sequence). V gave up 7 bases and J gave up 4 bases, with 11 bases separating them. CDR3 length equals 13 residues. The CDR3 nucleotides read TGTGCCAGCACATCCGGAGGAAATCAGCCCCAGCATTTT. Translating it yields CASTSGGNQPQHF.

Regarding this clone: Additional DNA sequences in this sample encode the identical CDR3. V and J are TRBV28 and TRBJ1-1, with D perhaps TRBD1 (5 bases). Trimming removed 6 bases from V and 5 bases from J, with 13 bases in between. The CDR3 consists of 13 residues. CDR1 MDHEN and CDR2 SYDVKM come from the germline V gene. CDR3 coding DNA: TGTGCCAGCAGGAGTGGGGGGTGGACTGAAGCTTTCTTT. Protein: CASRSGGWTEAFF.

V is TRBV7-9 and J is TRBJ2-1; D is unclear. The CDR3 is 14 amino acids. CDR1 SEHNR and CDR2 FQNEAQ come from the germline V gene (reference sequence). V gave up 6 bases and J gave up 7 bases, with 16 bases separating them. The DNA of the CDR3 is TGTGCCAGCAGGTTGTCCGGTGCTAAAAATGAGCAGTTCTTC. Translating it yields CASRLSGAKNEQFF. The whole variable domain, filled in from reference TRBV7-9 and TRBJ2-1, reads DTGVSQNPRHKITKRGQNVTFRCDPISEHNRLYWYRQTLGQGPEFLTYFQNEAQLEKSRLLSDRFSAERPKGSFSTLEIQRTEQGDSAMYLCASRLSGAKNEQFFGPGTRLTVL.

This clone showed up just once. The chain combines TRBV5-1 with TRBJ2-1; the match to TRBD2 covers 12 bases. CDR1 and CDR2 from the germline V gene are SGHRS and YFSETQ. The length of the CDR3 is 15 residues. The junction had 4 bases not matched to a gene; V was cut back by 5 bases and J by 4 bases. The CDR3 loop is CASRLGLAGYNEQFF. DNA for the CDR3: TGCGCCAGCAGATTAGGACTAGCGGGATACAATGAGCAGTTCTTC.

J is TRBJ1-2 and V is TRBV27; TRBD1 matches at 7 bases. Germline CDR1 MNHEY, CDR2 SMNVEV (reference sequence). This CDR3 contains 13 residues. With V trimmed by 6 bases and J by 8 bases, 9 bases remained unmatched. CDR3 in amino acids: CASSLRGSSGYTF. The DNA of the CDR3 is TGTGCCAGCAGCCTCAGGGGGTCCAGCGGCTACACCTTC.

In this sample, this clone turned up a few times. The chain employs TRBV9 and TRBJ1-2; 9 bases fit TRBD1. The CDR3 extends over 15 amino acids. After removal of 0 bases from V and 7 bases from J, the junction contained 7 bases not matched to a gene. Germline V lookup: CDR1 SGDLS, CDR2 YYNGEE. As DNA, the CDR3 is TGTGCCAGCAGCGTAGAGGACAGGGGTTCGGCTGGCTACACCTTC. Its translation: CASSVEDRGSAGYTF.

The chain links TRBV4-1 to TRBJ1-2, with TRBD1 identical over 9 bases. Germline V CDR1 and CDR2: MGHRA, YSYEKL. The CDR3 is made up of 17 amino acids. Trimming took 0 bases from V and 0 from J; bases not matched to a gene: 5. The CDR3 bases are TGCGCCAGCAGCCAAGATCCCGGGACAGGGTCTAACTATGGCTACACCTTC. Its translation: CASSQDPGTGSNYGYTF.

The DNA of the CDR3 is TGTGCCAGCAGGCCACCAGGGGGAACTAATGAAAAACTGTTTTTT. It codes for CASRPPGGTNEKLFF. The chain carries TRBV6-5 and TRBJ1-4; 7 bases fit TRBD1. CDR3 length equals 15 residues. Germline V gives CDR1 MNHEY, CDR2 SVGAGI. V shed 6 bases and J 1 base; nucleotides not matched to a gene: 5.

V gene TRBV28 combines with J gene TRBJ2-7, with TRBD2 matching over 8 bases. Trimming at V came to 2 bases and at J to 9 bases, leaving 12 bases not matched to a gene. The CDR3 has 15 residues. Germline CDR1 is MDHEN and CDR2 is SYDVKM. The CDR3 nucleotides read TGTGCCAGCAGTTTACCGAGGGCTAGCGGGCGCGGGCAGTACTTC. Translating gives CASSLPRASGRGQYF.

V and J are TRBV7-9 and TRBJ2-1, with TRBD2 matching 7 bases. Trimming at V came to 2 bases and at J to 5 bases, leaving 12 bases not matched to a gene. CDR1 and CDR2 (germline): SEHNR, FQNEAQ (reference sequence). CDR3 length: 17 residues. CDR3 sequence reads: CASSLRDFAGEDNEQFF. CDR3 sequence (DNA): TGTGCCAGCAGCTTAAGAGACTTCGCGGGAGAGGACAATGAGCAGTTCTTC.

This clone was recorded a few times. The V call is TRBV4-1, the J call TRBJ1-5, with 8 bases that match TRBD1. V shed 0 bases and J 3 bases; nucleotides not matched to a gene: 4. Germline values: CDR1 MGHRA, CDR2 YSYEKL. The CDR3 runs 16 residues. The CDR3 loop reads CASSQDPGQDNQPQHF. Written as DNA, the CDR3 is TGCGCCAGCAGCCAAGACCCGGGACAGGACAATCAGCCCCAGCATTTT.

This chain uses TRBV7-9 with TRBJ1-5; 8 bases match TRBD1. The junction had 0 bases not matched to a gene; V was cut back by 1 base and J by 4 bases. This CDR3 is 14 amino acids long. CDR1 and CDR2 from the germline V gene are SEHNR and FQNEAQ (reference sequence). The CDR3 spells CASSLGTGNQPQHF. The DNA for the CDR3 is TGTGCCAGCAGCTTAGGGACAGGGAATCAGCCCCAGCATTTT.

This clone has just a few counts. The CDR3 coding sequence is TGTGCCAGCAGCTTTTCACCAGATGGCTACACCTTC. Its protein product is CASSFSPDGYTF. The rearrangement links TRBV7-9 to TRBJ1-2; D is unclear. In germline, CDR1 is SEHNR, CDR2 FQNEAQ (reference sequence). This CDR3 comprises 12 residues. Trimming stripped 3 bases from V and 6 bases from J, with 8 bases between.

CDR3 region: CASSSSPGANVLTF. The CDR3 nucleotides are TGTGCCAGCAGCTCCTCCCCTGGGGCCAACGTCCTGACTTTC. The chain carries TRBV7-2 and TRBJ2-6; D is unresolved. The CDR3 sequence is 14 residues long. Trimming cost V 4 bases and J 2 bases, with 6 bases left between them. CDR1 and CDR2 (germline): SGHTA, FQGNSA.

This chain joins TRBV5-1 and TRBJ2-5, with TRBD2 matching 9 bases. The closer fit of TRBJ2-7 to the DNA end suggests the J call may be wrong. Germline V gene lookup returns CDR1 SGHRS and CDR2 YFSETQ. This CDR3 is 13 amino acids long. The CDR3 spells CASSFSGGYEQYF. In DNA, the CDR3 is TGCGCCAGCAGCTTTAGCGGGGGTTACGAGCAGTACTTC.

J is TRBJ2-7 and V is TRBV18; TRBD2 matches 9 bases. CDR3 length equals 15 residues. Germline V gene sequence: CDR1 KGHSH, CDR2 LQKENI. J gave up 0 bases and V 5 bases, and 5 bases lay outside the gene matches. The CDR3 coding sequence is TGTGCCAGCTCAGAAGGAGCGGGGGGCTCCTACGAGCAGTACTTC. Its protein is CASSEGAGGSYEQYF.